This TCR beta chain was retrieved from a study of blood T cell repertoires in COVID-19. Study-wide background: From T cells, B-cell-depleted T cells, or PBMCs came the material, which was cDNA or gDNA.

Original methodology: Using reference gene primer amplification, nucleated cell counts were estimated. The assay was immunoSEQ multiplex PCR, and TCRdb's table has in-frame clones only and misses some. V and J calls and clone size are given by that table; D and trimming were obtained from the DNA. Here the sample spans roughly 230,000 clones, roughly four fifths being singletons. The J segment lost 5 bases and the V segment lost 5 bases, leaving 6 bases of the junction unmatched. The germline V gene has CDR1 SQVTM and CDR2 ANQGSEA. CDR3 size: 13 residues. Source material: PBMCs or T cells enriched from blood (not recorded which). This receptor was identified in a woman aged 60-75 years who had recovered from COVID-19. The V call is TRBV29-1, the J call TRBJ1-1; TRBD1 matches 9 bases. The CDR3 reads CSVNRGLDTEAFF. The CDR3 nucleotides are TGCAGCGTTAACAGGGGGCTGGATACTGAAGCTTTCTTT.